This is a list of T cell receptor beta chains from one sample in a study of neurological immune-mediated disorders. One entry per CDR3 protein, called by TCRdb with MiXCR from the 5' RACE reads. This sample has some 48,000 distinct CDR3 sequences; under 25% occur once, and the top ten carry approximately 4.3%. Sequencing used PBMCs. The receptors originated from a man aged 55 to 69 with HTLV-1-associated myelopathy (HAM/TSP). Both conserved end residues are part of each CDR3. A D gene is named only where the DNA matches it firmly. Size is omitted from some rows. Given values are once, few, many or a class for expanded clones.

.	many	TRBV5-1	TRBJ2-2	CASSGDGLWGNTGELFF	TGCGCCAGCAGCGGGGACGGCCTCTGGGGAAACACCGGGGAGCTGTTTTTT
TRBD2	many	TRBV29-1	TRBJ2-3	CSVGREGAGTQYF	TGCAGCGTTGGGCGGGAGGGGGCCGGTACGCAGTATTTT
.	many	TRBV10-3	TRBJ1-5	CAIKDSGGLNQPQHF	TGTGCCATCAAAGACAGCGGCGGACTCAATCAGCCCCAGCATTTT
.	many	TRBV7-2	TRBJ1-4	CASSLGFTTDLNEKLFF	TGTGCCAGCAGCTTAGGATTTACGACAGACTTGAATGAAAAACTGTTTTTT
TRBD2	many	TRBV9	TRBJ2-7	CASSPTSASYEQYF	TGTGCCAGCAGCCCAACTAGCGCGAGCTACGAGCAGTACTTC
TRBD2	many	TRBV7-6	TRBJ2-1	CASSLRTSGSSWNNEQFF	TGTGCCAGCAGCTTAAGGACTAGCGGGAGTAGTTGGAACAATGAGCAGTTCTTC
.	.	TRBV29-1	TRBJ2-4	CSVLTGGKNIQYF	TGCAGCGTCCTGACCGGTGGCAAAAACATTCAGTACTTC
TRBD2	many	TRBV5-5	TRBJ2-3	CASIVGGSGRADTQYF	TGTGCCAGCATCGTCGGAGGATCAGGGAGGGCAGATACGCAGTATTTT
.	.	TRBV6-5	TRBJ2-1	CASSYSESRSYNEQFF	TGTGCCAGCAGTTACTCGGAGAGCCGTTCATACAATGAGCAGTTCTTC
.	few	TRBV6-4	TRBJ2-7	CASRVGLLLSYEQYF	TGTGCCAGCCGTGTCGGTCTGCTTCTCTCCTACGAGCAGTACTTC
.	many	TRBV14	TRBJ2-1	CASSQGPQRRFF	TGTGCCAGCAGCCAAGGGCCCCAACGGCGGTTCTTC
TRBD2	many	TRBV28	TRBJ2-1	CASIGDYRNNEQFF	TGTGCCAGCATAGGGGACTATCGGAACAATGAGCAGTTCTTC
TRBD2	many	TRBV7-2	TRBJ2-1	CASSLSLVAGANEQFF	TGTGCCAGCAGCCTTTCGTTGGTGGCGGGAGCCAATGAGCAGTTCTTC
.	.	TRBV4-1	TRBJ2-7	CASSPLVPNPYEQYF	TGCGCCAGCAGCCCCTTGGTGCCAAACCCCTACGAGCAGTACTTC
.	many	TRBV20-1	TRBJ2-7	CSARAHSFYEQYF	TGCAGTGCTAGAGCTCACAGCTTCTACGAGCAGTACTTC
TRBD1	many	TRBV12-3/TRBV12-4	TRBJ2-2	CASSGQGNTGELFF	TGTGCCAGCAGTGGACAGGGGAACACCGGGGAGCTGTTTTTT
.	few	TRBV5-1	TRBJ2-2	CASSLAAIGVGELFF	TGCGCCAGCAGCTTGGCGGCTATTGGGGTCGGGGAGCTGTTTTTT
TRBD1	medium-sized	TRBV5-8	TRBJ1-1	CASSFDRAEAFF	TGTGCCAGCAGCTTCGACAGGGCTGAAGCTTTCTTT
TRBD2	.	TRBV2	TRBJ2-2	CASTGGRGGTGKLFF	TGTGCCAGCACCGGAGGGAGGGGAGGCACCGGGAAGCTGTTTTTT
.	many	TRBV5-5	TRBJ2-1	CASIARGLGNEQFF	TGTGCCAGCATCGCTCGAGGGTTAGGCAATGAGCAGTTCTTC
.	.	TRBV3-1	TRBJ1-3	CASSQTGNSGNTIYF	TGTGCCAGCAGCCAAACAGGAAACTCTGGAAACACCATATATTTT
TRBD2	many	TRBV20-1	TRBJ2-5	CSAQGTSGRAQETQYF	TGCAGTGCTCAAGGGACTAGCGGGAGGGCCCAAGAGACCCAGTACTTC
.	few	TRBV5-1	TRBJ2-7	CASSGVQGSYEQYF	TGCGCCAGCAGCGGGGTACAGGGTTCCTACGAGCAGTACTTC
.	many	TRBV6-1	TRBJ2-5	CASAGLFGETQYF	TGTGCCAGCGCCGGTTTGTTTGGAGAGACCCAGTACTTC
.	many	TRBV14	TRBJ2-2	CASSPTKRGTGELFF	TGTGCCAGCAGCCCAACGAAACGTGGCACCGGGGAGCTGTTTTTT
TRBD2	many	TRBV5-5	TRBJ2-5	CASSLRRLAGRETQYF	TGTGCCAGCAGCTTGCGTAGACTAGCGGGACGAGAGACCCAGTACTTC
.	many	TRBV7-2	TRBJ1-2	CASSSPMSGGGYTF	TGTGCCAGCAGCAGCCCGATGTCGGGTGGAGGCTACACCTTC
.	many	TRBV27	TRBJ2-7	CASSYRLSYEQYF	TGTGCCAGCAGTTATCGTCTTTCCTACGAGCAGTACTTC
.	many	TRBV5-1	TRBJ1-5	CASSLGGPNGNQPQHF	TGCGCCAGCAGCTTGGGAGGGCCAAACGGCAATCAGCCCCAGCATTTT
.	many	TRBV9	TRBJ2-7	CASSVALSTYEQYF	TGTGCCAGCAGCGTAGCCCTATCCACCTACGAGCAGTACTTC
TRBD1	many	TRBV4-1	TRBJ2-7	CASSYRTGLPYEQYF	TGCGCCAGCAGCTACCGGACAGGGTTGCCCTACGAGCAGTACTTC
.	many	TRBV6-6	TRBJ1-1	CASSLTGTNTEAFF	TGTGCCAGCAGCCTTACAGGGACAAACACTGAAGCTTTCTTT
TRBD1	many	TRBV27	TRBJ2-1	CASSLGQGGFDEQFF	TGTGCCAGCAGTTTAGGACAGGGTGGGTTCGATGAGCAGTTCTTC
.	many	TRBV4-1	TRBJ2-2	CASSQEGINTGELFF	TGCGCCAGCAGCCAAGAAGGGATAAACACCGGGGAGCTGTTTTTT
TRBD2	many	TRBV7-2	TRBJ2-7	CASSSVSGRAYEQYF	TGTGCCAGCAGCTCCGTTAGCGGGAGGGCTTACGAGCAGTACTTC
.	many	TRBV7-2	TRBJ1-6	CASSLGNNNSPLHF	TGTGCCAGCAGCTTAGGGAACAACAATTCACCCCTCCACTTT
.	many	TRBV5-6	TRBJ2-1	CASSLGRGNEQFF	TGTGCCAGCAGCTTGGGGAGGGGCAATGAGCAGTTCTTC
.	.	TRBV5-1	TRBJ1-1	CASSPSGVWDTEAFF	TGCGCCAGCAGCCCTTCGGGGGTTTGGGACACTGAAGCTTTCTTT
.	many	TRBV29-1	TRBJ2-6	CSVGQPTSSGANVLTF	TGCAGCGTAGGACAGCCCACTAGCTCTGGGGCCAACGTCCTGACTTTC
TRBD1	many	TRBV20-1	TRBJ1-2	CSARETGSTNYGYTF	TGCAGTGCTAGAGAGACAGGGTCTACTAACTATGGCTACACCTTC
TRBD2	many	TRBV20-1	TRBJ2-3	CSARVNPGLAGGSGTDTQYF	TGCAGTGCTAGAGTCAACCCGGGACTAGCGGGAGGGTCGGGCACAGATACGCAGTATTTT
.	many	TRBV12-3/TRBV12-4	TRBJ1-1	CASRSPRGTEAFF	TGTGCCAGCAGATCCCCACGGGGCACTGAAGCTTTCTTT